This T cell receptor (beta chain) was captured by sequencing in a study of blood T cell repertoires in COVID-19. Study information: Sites in the United States, Italy and Spain provided acute and convalescent COVID-19 samples. Sources were T cells, B-cell-depleted T cells, or PBMCs; the material itself was cDNA or gDNA.

TCRdb's table, derived via immunoSEQ multiplex PCR, lists solely in-frame clones and lacks some. The sample yields 490,000 or so clones, 70% to 90% seen once. CDR1 and CDR2 from the germline V gene are KGHDR and SFDVKD. With 0 bases clipped from V and 4 bases from J, the junction kept 9 bases outside the gene matches. This CDR3 contains 17 residues. The study recruited people aged about 18 to 95 years across approximately 25 US areas. For recovered donors of Cohort 3, there were two negative PCRs, clearance, or symptom resolution. The rearrangement joins TRBV24-1 to TRBJ1-2, with 8 bases lining up with TRBD1. Sequencing used PBMCs or T cells enriched from blood (not recorded which). The TCR was taken from a woman aged 60-75 years who had recovered from COVID-19. This CDR3 reads CATSDLGNGQGGYGYTF. The CDR3 DNA reads TGTGCCACCAGTGATTTGGGGAATGGACAGGGCGGCTATGGCTACACCTTC.